This T cell receptor (beta chain) was captured in a study of identical twins. General observations from the study: Out-of-frame beta sequences exhibited a weaker degree of excess twin sharing.

The CDR3 runs to 12 residues. V lost 5 bases and J lost 6, with 10 bases in between. This clonotype was observed a few times. Its antigen is still unknown. TCRdb reanalysed the 5' RACE reads using MiXCR and keeps one entry per CDR3 protein. Of around 510,000 distinct CDR3 sequences listed, 14% are singletons. The same sample was also studied in work on yellow fever vaccine responses in identical twins.

The receptor was derived from a woman aged 18-29 years in good health. The material sequenced was CD4+ T cells sorted from blood. The chain combines TRBV12-3 or TRBV12-4 with TRBJ1-2, with unresolved D. CDR3 nucleotide sequence: TGTGCCAGCAGTCCGAGGACGGATGGCTACACCTTC. As protein: CASSPRTDGYTF.